This record concerns one T cell receptor (beta chain) sequence. CDR3 length: 12 amino acids. From germline, CDR1 is GTSNPN and CDR2 SVGIG (reference sequence). The V end was cut by 2 bases, the J end by 3 bases, with 8 bases between. Repertoires were generated with immunoSEQ multiplex PCR, while TCRdb's copy carries only in-frame clones and drops some. The sample shows some 54,000 clones, about 87% of them seen only once. This specimen belongs to a study of PD-L1 blockade in urothelial cancer. The sequence came from a man aged 40-49 years with urothelial cancer. The specimen was PBMCs, collected around atezolizumab (anti-PD-L1) treatment. The chain has TRBV30 and TRBJ2-7; D is uncertain. CDR3 region: CAWSSGVYEQYF. For the CDR3, the DNA is TGTGCCTGGAGTTCAGGTGTCTACGAGCAGTACTTC.